This T cell receptor beta chain was obtained from a study of CD8 T cells in acute hepatitis C reinfection. Study information: CD8+ T cells recognizing the HCV NS3-1073 epitope were profiled acutely and after viral clearance. The study, taken as a whole, reports: Regardless of outcome, more than 10 public clonotypes appeared, one using V04-02/J02-02.

This sample's time point: naive CD8 control sorted from an acute-time-point sample. Donors were people who inject drugs, followed every 3 months. CD3, CD8 and CD45RO antibodies stained cells; a viability dye excluded dead cells. This table comes from immunoSEQ multiplex PCR, and its TCRdb copy is limited to in-frame clones, with some not included. The sample shows 30,000 to 45,000 clones, 80% to 90% of them seen only once. The CDR3 length is 19 residues. Trimming removed 0 bases at V and 0 bases at J, with 19 bases between. Turning to this clone: What it binds is unknown.

The chain couples TRBV5-3 to TRBJ2-4; TRBD1 is a possible D gene (5 bases). TRBV5-3 is sorted into the ORF group, with uncertain function. Sequenced sample: naive CD8+ T cells from PBMCs. This receptor was identified in a woman under 30 who spontaneously cleared hepatitis C infection. The CDR3 region is CARSLVCRARPLAKNIQYF. CDR3 coding DNA: TGTGCCAGAAGCTTGGTCTGCAGGGCCCGACCTCTAGCCAAAAACATTCAGTACTTC.